This T cell receptor beta chain was captured by sequencing in a study of identical twins. The CDR3 extends over 13 amino acids. Deletions cut 0 bases from V and 9 bases from J, with 12 bases between. Germline loops: CDR1 MNHEY, CDR2 SVGAGI. All donors comprised healthy Caucasians. TCRdb fed the 5' RACE reads into MiXCR, producing one record per CDR3 protein. This table holds 450,000 or so distinct CDR3 sequences, approximately 15% found once. The study's findings and limits: There is a chance that invariant MAIT and iNKT cells partially muddied zero-insertion analyses. Modelling underestimated the level of out-of-frame TCR alpha sharing observed in monozygotic twins.

A note on this clonotype: The antigen is unknown.

These data also featured in a second study, about yellow fever vaccine responses in identical twins. According to that study: Twins' T cell vaccine responses reportedly looked partly convergent, partly personalized.

The sequenced sample was CD4+ T cells sorted from blood. The source of this sequence is a woman aged 18-35 years in good health. The chain has TRBV6-5 and TRBJ2-7; TRBD2 is a possible D gene (5 bases). CDR3 coding DNA: TGTGCCAGCAGTTACTCGAAGGCCGGGGTGCAGTACTTC. Translating it yields CASSYSKAGVQYF.